The table lists the clone carrying this T cell receptor (beta chain) with many counts. This sample was taken from a study of blood T cell repertoires in COVID-19. The authors' processing: Cell counts per sample came from amplifying reference gene primers. TCRdb keeps only in-frame clones here, not all; method: immunoSEQ multiplex PCR. V and J calls and clone size are as listed in that table; D and trimming were resolved from the DNA. The table shows tens of thousands of clones, with around 83% occurring only once. The CDR3 extends over 15 amino acids. From germline, CDR1 is KGHDR and CDR2 SFDVKD. The trim removed 4 bases at V and 1 base at J, leaving 5 bases unmatched.

The receptor was derived from a man aged 25 to 45 with COVID-19, enrolled during active disease. The sequencing sample was made of peripheral blood. The V call is TRBV24-1, the J call TRBJ1-2, with 7 bases matching TRBD1. DNA of the CDR3: TGTGCCACCAGTGACAGACAGGGCGTTAACTATGGCTACACCTTC. Residues: CATSDRQGVNYGYTF.